The source of this TCR beta chain is a study of T-cell reconstitution after alpha-beta-depleted transplantation in children. Unique molecular identifiers tagged the TCRbeta library. TCRdb processed the PCR reads anew with MiXCR; each CDR3 protein has one entry. The sample yields around 960,000 distinct CDR3 sequences, around 30% seen once. CDR1 SGHRS and CDR2 YFSETQ come from the germline V gene. After removal of 4 bases from V and 3 bases from J, the junction contained 7 bases not matched to a gene. The CDR3 spans 15 residues. The rearrangement uses TRBV5-1 and TRBJ1-1; 9 positions agree with TRBD1. The receptor was derived from a boy younger than two who had a stem cell transplant for SCID, so the T cells may come from the graft donor. Sample: PBMCs, mostly from graft donor cells, taken 360 days after TCRalphabeta/CD19-depleted stem cell transplant. In nucleotides, the CDR3 is TGCGCCAGCAGCCTAGAGGGACAGGGTCACACTGAAGCTTTCTTT. This codes for CASSLEGQGHTEAFF.